This TCR beta chain was identified during a study of T cell responses to AZD1222 COVID-19 vaccine. Whole-study results and caveats: Baseline serology detected seropositivity in only six AZD1222 recipients.

There are 14 residues in the CDR3. With 7 bases removed from V and 9 bases from J, the gap between germline ends came to 16 bases. Germline assignment: CDR1 SNHLY and CDR2 FYNNEI. As to this clone: Antigen specificity is unknown.

The protocol was immunoSEQ multiplex PCR, while the TCRdb copy is restricted to in-frame clones and leaves out a portion. The sample carries 70,000 to 90,000 clones, roughly nine tenths recorded once. The V and J genes are TRBV2 and TRBJ1-6; D call uncertain. This specimen was peripheral blood, taken on day 0 of AZD1222 vaccination. The sequence derives from an adult in good health. The CDR3 region has the DNA TGTGCCAGCACTCAAGAGGCACCAACTTCACCCCTCCACTTT. It codes for CASTQEAPTSPLHF.